This T cell receptor beta chain was captured in a study of CD8 T cells in ankylosing spondylitis (TCRdb year 2017). Study-wide context: The study set out to find disease-linked TCR variants by profiling T cell receptor beta repertoires in ankylosing spondylitis patients and healthy donors. The full study cohort was made up of 25 ankylosing spondylitis patients and around 100 healthy donors. Peripheral blood samples were taken, and synovial fluid was additionally collected from ankylosing spondylitis patients.

This clonotype was picked up a small number of times. Its antigen is unknown. One base away there is no much larger clone; base qualities are not given. From the cysteine through the phenylalanine, the CDR3 covers 15 amino acids. This entry keeps only the CDR3 DNA: 45 bases, framed from base 1. V and J are trimmed by 7 bases and 4 bases, and the gene matches miss 8 bases of the junction. The germline V gene provides CDR1 SQVTM and CDR2 ANQGSEA. What the work shows at the level of the full study, not this receptor alone: Blood from ankylosing spondylitis patients appeared to be characterized by a TCR beta motif composed of about eight highly homologous amino acid variants. Some motif variants had previously been reported in the synovial fluid and blood of reactive arthritis patients, which suggests shared mechanisms of disease initiation. A CD8+ phenotype was shown by the disease-linked clones, which were found at relatively low frequencies in peripheral blood. Significant enrichment of the disease-linked clones was reported in matched synovial fluid samples from ankylosing spondylitis patients.

Sequencing took place on an Illumina HiSeq 2500. TCR beta libraries were prepared by quantitative 5'-RACE with molecular barcodes. In the paper's pipeline: A new computational method based on a probabilistic model of VDJ rearrangement was used to identify disease-linked TCR variants. TCRdb handled the public reads itself, with Q25 trimming in fastp and clone calling in MiXCR, and kept productive beta chains. Every CDR3 protein is listed once, alongside the most common genes and DNA of its rows. The V and J calls were determined by TCRdb, not by the authors. The sample includes tens of thousands of distinct CDR3 sequences, with approximately 10% observed a single time. The ten largest clones add up to 1.3% to 1.5% of the sample.

The sequence links TRBV29-1 to TRBJ2-3; 13 central bases correspond to TRBD2. This TCR was sampled from a male donor with ankylosing spondylitis or in good health (not recorded which). What was sequenced was blood, either unsorted or a sorted T cell fraction (not recorded which). The sequenced DNA: TGCAGCGCACCACTAGCGGGGGGGCCATCAGATACGCAGTATTTT. It translates to CSAPLAGGPSDTQYF.